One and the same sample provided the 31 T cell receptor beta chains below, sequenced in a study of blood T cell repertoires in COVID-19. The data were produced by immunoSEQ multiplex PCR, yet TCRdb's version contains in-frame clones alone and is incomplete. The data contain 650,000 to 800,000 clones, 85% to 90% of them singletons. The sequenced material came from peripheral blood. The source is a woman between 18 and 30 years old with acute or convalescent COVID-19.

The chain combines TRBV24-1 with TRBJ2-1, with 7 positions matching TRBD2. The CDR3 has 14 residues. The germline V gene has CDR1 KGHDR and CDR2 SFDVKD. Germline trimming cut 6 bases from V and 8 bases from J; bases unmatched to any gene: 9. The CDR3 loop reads CATSSGLVIDEQFF. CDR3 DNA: TGTGCCACCAGTTCCGGACTAGTGATTGATGAGCAGTTCTTC.

The CDR3 loop reads CASSLLGQGGGYTF. DNA of the CDR3: TGCGCCAGCAGCCTCCTGGGACAGGGAGGGGGCTACACCTTC. This sequence joins TRBV4-1 and TRBJ1-2; 9 nucleotides agree with TRBD1. The CDR3 runs to 14 residues. J was trimmed by 8 bases and V by 4 bases; bases with no gene match: 8. In germline, CDR1 is MGHRA, CDR2 YSYEKL.

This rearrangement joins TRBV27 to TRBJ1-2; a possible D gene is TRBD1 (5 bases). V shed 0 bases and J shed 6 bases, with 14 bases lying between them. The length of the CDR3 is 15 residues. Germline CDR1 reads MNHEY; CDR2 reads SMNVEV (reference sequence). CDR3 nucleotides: TGTGCCAGCAGTTTATCGAAGGGGATTCCTCATGGCTACACCTTC. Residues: CASSLSKGIPHGYTF.

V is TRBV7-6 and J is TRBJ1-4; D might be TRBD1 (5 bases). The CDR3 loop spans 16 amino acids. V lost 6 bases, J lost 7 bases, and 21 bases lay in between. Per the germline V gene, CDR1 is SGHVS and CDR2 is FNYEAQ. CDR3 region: CASSPNSGFSGEKLFF. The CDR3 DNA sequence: TGTGCCAGCAGTCCAAACTCAGGGTTTAGTGGTGAAAAACTGTTTTTT. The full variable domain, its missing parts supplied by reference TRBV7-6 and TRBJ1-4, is GAGVSQSPRYKVTKRGQDVALRCDPISGHVSLYWYRQALGQGPEFLTYFNYEAQQDKSGLPNDRFSAERPEGSISTLTIQRTEQRDSAMYRCASSPNSGFSGEKLFFGSGTQLSVL.

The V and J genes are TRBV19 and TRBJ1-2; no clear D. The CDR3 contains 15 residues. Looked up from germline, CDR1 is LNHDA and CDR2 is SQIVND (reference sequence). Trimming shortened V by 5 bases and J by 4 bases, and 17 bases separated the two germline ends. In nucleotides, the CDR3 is TGTGCCAGTAGTGCGCTCGAGGGAGGTGTCTATGGCTACACCTTC. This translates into CASSALEGGVYGYTF.

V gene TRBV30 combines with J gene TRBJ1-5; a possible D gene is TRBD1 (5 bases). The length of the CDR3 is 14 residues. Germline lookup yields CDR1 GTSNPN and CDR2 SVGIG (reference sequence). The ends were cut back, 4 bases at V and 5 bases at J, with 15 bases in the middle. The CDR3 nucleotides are TGTGCCTGGACAGGGAAGAAGGGCCATCAGCCCCAGCATTTT. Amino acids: CAWTGKKGHQPQHF.

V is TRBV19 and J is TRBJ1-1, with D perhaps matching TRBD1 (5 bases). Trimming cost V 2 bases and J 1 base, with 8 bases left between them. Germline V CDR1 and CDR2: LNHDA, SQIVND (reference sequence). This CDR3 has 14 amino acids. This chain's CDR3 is CASSIQGKNTEAFF. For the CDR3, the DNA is TGTGCCAGTAGTATACAGGGCAAGAACACTGAAGCTTTCTTT.

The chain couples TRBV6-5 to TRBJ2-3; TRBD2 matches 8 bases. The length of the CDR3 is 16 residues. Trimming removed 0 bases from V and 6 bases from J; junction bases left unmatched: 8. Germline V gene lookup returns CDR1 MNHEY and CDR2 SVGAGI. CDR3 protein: CASSYSTAGAGDTQYF. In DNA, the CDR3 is TGTGCCAGCAGTTACTCGACAGCGGGGGCCGGGGATACGCAGTATTTT.

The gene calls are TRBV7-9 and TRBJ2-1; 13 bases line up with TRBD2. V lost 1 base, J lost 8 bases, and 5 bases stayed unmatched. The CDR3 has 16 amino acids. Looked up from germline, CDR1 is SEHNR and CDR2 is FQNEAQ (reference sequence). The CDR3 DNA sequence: TGTGCCAGCAGCTTAGGAGGACTAGCGGGGGTCGATGAGCAGTTCTTC. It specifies CASSLGGLAGVDEQFF.

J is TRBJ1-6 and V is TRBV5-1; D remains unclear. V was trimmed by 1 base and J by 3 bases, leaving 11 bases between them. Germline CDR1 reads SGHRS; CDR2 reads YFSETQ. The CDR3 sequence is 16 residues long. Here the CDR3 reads CASSLTGEGYNSPLHF. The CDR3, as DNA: TGCGCCAGCAGCTTGACGGGAGAAGGCTATAATTCACCCCTCCACTTT.

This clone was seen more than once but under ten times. The CDR3 sequence: CASSSSGGKAFF. CDR3 sequence (DNA): TGTGCCAGCAGCTCTAGTGGAGGAAAAGCTTTCTTT. The rearrangement uses TRBV28 and TRBJ1-1; D call uncertain. Germline lookup yields CDR1 MDHEN and CDR2 SYDVKM. Trimming took 6 bases from V and 9 from J, leaving 14 bases between them. The CDR3 consists of 12 residues.

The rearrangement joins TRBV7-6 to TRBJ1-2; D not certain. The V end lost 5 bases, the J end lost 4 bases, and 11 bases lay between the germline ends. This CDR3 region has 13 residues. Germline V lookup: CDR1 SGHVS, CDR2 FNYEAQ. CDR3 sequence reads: CASSLRRSYGYTF. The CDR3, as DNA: TGTGCCAGCAGCCTCCGGAGGAGCTATGGCTACACCTTC.

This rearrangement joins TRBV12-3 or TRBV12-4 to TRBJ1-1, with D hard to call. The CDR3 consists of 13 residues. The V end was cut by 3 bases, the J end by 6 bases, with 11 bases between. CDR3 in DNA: TGTGCCAGCAGTTTTATCCTCTACTCTGAAGCTTTCTTT. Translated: CASSFILYSEAFF.

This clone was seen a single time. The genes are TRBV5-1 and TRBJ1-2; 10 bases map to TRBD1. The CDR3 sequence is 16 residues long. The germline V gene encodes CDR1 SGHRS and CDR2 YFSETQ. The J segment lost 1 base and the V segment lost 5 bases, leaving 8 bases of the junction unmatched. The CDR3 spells CASRSDRGPLNYGYTF. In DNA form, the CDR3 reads TGCGCCAGCAGGTCCGACAGGGGGCCACTTAACTATGGCTACACCTTC.

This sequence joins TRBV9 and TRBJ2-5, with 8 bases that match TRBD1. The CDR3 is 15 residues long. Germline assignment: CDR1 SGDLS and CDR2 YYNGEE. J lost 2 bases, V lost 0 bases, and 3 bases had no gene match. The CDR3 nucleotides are TGTGCCAGCAGCGTAGGGGGGACAGGTCAAGAGACCCAGTACTTC. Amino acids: CASSVGGTGQETQYF. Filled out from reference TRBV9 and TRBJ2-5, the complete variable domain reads DSGVTQTPKHLITATGQRVTLRCSPRSGDLSVYWYQQSLDQGLQFLIQYYNGEERAKGNILERFSAQQFPDLHSELNLSSLELGDSALYFCASSVGGTGQETQYFGPGTRLLVL.

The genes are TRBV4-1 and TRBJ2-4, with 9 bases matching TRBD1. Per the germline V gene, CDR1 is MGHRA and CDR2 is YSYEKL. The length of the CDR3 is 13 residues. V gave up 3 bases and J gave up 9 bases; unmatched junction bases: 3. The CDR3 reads CASSQLDRGIQYF. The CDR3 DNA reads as TGCGCCAGCAGCCAGCTGGACAGGGGCATTCAGTACTTC.

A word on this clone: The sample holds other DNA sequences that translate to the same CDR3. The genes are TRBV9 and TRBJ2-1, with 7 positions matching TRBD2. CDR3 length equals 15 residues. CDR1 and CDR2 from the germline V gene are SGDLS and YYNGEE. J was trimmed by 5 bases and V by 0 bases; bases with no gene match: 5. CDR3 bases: TGTGCCAGCAGCGTAGGCGGGGGACCTCACAATGAGCAGTTCTTC. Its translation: CASSVGGGPHNEQFF. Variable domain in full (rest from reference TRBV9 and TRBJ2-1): DSGVTQTPKHLITATGQRVTLRCSPRSGDLSVYWYQQSLDQGLQFLIQYYNGEERAKGNILERFSAQQFPDLHSELNLSSLELGDSALYFCASSVGGGPHNEQFFGPGTRLTVL.

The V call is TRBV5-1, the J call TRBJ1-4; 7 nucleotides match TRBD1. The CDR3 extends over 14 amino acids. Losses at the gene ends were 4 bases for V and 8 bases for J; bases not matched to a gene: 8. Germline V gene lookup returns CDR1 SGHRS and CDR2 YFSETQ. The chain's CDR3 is CASSPRTGSEKLFF. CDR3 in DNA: TGCGCCAGCAGCCCTAGGACAGGATCGGAAAAACTGTTTTTT.

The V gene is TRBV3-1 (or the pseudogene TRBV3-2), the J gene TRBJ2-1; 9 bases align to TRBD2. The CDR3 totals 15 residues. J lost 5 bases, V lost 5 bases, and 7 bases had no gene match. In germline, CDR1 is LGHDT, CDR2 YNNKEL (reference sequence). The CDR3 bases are TGTGCCAGCAGCTTACCGGGACTAGCAAACAATGAGCAGTTCTTC. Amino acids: CASSLPGLANNEQFF.

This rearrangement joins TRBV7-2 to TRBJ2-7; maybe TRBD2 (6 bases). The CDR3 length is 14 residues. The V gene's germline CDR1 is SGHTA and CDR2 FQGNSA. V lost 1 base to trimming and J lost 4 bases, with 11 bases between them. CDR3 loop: CASSLGSGSYEQYF. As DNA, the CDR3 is TGTGCCAGCAGCTTAGGTAGCGGAAGTTACGAGCAGTACTTC.

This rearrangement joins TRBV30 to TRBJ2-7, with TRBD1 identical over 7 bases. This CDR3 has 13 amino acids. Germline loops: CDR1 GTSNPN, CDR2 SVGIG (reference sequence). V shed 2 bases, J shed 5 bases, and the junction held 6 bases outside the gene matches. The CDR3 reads CAWSSGQAHEQYF. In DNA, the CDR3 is TGTGCCTGGAGTTCCGGACAGGCCCACGAGCAGTACTTC.

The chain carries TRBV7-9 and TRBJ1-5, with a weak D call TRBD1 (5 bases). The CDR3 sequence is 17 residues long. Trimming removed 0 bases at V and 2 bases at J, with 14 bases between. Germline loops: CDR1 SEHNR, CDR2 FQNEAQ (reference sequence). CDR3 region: CASSLAVGAQGNQPQHF. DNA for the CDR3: TGTGCCAGCAGCTTAGCGGTAGGGGCGCAGGGCAATCAGCCCCAGCATTTT.

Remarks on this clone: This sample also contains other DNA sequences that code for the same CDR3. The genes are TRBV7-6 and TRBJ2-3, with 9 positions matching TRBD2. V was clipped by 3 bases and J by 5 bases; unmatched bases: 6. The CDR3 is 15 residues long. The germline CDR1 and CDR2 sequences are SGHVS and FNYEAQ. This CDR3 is CASSLGGGAGDTQYF. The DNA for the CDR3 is TGTGCCAGCAGCTTGGGCGGGGGGGCCGGAGATACGCAGTATTTT.

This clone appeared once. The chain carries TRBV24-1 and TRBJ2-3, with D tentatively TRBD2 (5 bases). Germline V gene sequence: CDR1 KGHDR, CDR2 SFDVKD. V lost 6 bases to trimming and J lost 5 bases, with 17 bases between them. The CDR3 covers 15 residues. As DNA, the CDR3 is TGTGCCACCAGTATCGAATTTGCGGGTAAAGATACGCAGTATTTT. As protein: CATSIEFAGKDTQYF.

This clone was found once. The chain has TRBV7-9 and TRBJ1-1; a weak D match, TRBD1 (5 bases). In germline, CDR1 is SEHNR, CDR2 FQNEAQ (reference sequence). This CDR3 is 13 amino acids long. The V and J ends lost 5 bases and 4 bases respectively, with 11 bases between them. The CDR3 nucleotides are TGTGCCAGCAGCCCGGCAGGGTTCACTGAAGCTTTCTTT. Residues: CASSPAGFTEAFF.

CDR3 sequence reads: CASSTQGGEQYF. The DNA of the CDR3 is TGTGCCAGCAGCACACAGGGCGGCGAGCAGTACTTC. The chain carries TRBV5-5 and TRBJ2-7, with a possible D match to TRBD1 (6 bases). Trimming left V 4 bases short and J 6 bases short, with 11 bases between. The CDR3 contains 12 residues. CDR1 and CDR2 (germline): SGHKS, YYEKEE (reference sequence).

The DNA for the CDR3 is TGTGCCAGCAGTTACCCCTCCGCCTCCACTACCACTGGAAACACCATATATTTT. Amino acid sequence: CASSYPSASTTTGNTIYF. The chain carries TRBV6-7 and TRBJ1-3, with D unresolved. TRBV6-7 is annotated as an ORF whose role is uncertain. V was cut by 2 bases and J by 2 bases, with 19 bases left in between. The CDR3 sequence is 18 residues long.

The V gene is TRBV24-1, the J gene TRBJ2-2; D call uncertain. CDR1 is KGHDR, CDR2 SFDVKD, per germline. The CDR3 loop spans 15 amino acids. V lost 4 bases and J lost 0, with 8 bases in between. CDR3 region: CATSDLVANTGELFF. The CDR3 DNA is TGTGCCACCAGTGACCTTGTCGCGAACACCGGGGAGCTGTTTTTT.

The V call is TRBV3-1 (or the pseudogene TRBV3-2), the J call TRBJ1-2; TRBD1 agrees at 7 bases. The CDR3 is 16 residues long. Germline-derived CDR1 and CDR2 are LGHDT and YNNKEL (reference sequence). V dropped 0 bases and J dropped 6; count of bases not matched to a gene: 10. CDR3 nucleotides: TGTGCCAGCAGCCAAGATCAAATTAGGAGGGGGCATGGCTACACCTTC. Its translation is CASSQDQIRRGHGYTF.

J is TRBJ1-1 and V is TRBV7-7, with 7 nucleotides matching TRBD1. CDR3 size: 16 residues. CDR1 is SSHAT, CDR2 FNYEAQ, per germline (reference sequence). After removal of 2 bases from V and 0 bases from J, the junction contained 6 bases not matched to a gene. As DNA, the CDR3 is TGTGCCAGCAGCTTACTTACACAGGGGCTGAACACTGAAGCTTTCTTT. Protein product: CASSLLTQGLNTEAFF.

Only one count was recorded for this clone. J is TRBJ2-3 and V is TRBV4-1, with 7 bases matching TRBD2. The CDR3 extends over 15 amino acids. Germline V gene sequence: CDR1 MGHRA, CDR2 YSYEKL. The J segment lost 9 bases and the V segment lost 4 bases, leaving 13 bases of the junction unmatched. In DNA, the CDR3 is TGCGCCAGCAGCCCTACCCGGGGGGTCCACGGGACGCAGTATTTT. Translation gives CASSPTRGVHGTQYF.